This entry describes one T cell receptor beta chain. The germline gives CDR1 SNHLY, CDR2 FYNNEI. The germline V and J ends were trimmed by 4 bases and 2 bases, with 11 bases remaining between them. The CDR3 runs to 14 residues. This sample was taken from a study of PD-L1 blockade in urothelial cancer. TCRdb keeps only in-frame clones here, not all; method: immunoSEQ multiplex PCR. The sample lists about 95,000 clones, around 89% seen once, with around 1.5% in the top ten. Time point in this sample: pretreatment peripheral blood. Sequenced material: PBMCs, taken around atezolizumab (anti-PD-L1) treatment. This TCR was sampled from a man in his 60s with urothelial cancer. The V and J genes are TRBV2 and TRBJ2-5, with a weak D call TRBD1 (6 bases). CDR3 bases: TGTGCCAGCAGTGTAGCCGGGACACAAGAGACCCAGTACTTC. This gives the protein CASSVAGTQETQYF.